The rows below give T cell receptor beta chains drawn from one sample of a study of cytomegalovirus exposure and HLA in healthy donors. Clones were read by immunoSEQ multiplex PCR, and TCRdb kept only the in-frame ones, dropping some. The table gives some 75,000 clones; the top ten clones make up about 0.83% of it. The specimen sequenced was PBMCs. The receptors stem from a boy younger than 18 in good health and CMV-seronegative. The CDR3 runs from the conserved cysteine through the conserved F or W. D genes are given only for firm matches.

>.|TRBV7-9|TRBJ1-1
TGTGCCAGCAGTTACTCCTTGAACACTGAAGCTTTCTTT
CASSYSLNTEAFF
>.|TRBV30|TRBJ1-6
TGTGCCTGGACCGCCGGGCTCCCGGGATCACCCCTCCACTTT
CAWTAGLPGSPLHF
>.|TRBV6-5|TRBJ1-5
TGTGCCAGCAGTTACTCGAGGGATAGCAATCAGCCCCAGCATTTT
CASSYSRDSNQPQHF
>TRBD1|TRBV5-1|TRBJ1-4
TGCGCCAGCAGCCCTGACAGGGGAACTAATGAAAAACTGTTTTTT
CASSPDRGTNEKLFF
>.|TRBV4-2|TRBJ1-4
TGTGCCAGCAGCCAAGTACAGGCAACTAATGAAAAACTGTTTTTT
CASSQVQATNEKLFF
>.|TRBV19|TRBJ1-4
TGTGCCAGTAGTAGGGAAGCGGGTGAAAAACTGTTTTTT
CASSREAGEKLFF
>.|TRBV6-1|TRBJ2-7
TGTGCCGCCACGATCCTCGACAGGCCCCCTTACGAGCAGTACTTC
CAATILDRPPYEQYF
>TRBD1|TRBV5-4|TRBJ1-1
TGTGCCAGCAGCTGGACAGGGCGGAACACTGAAGCTTTCTTT
CASSWTGRNTEAFF
>.|TRBV9|TRBJ2-2
TGTGCCAGCAGCGCGATAGGGGGGAACACCGGGGAGCTGTTTTTT
CASSAIGGNTGELFF
>TRBD1|TRBV9|TRBJ2-3
TGTGCCAGCAGCGTAGAGGGACAGGAGATTTACACAGATACGCAGTATTTT
CASSVEGQEIYTDTQYF
>TRBD1|TRBV30|TRBJ1-2
TGTGCCGGCCCGCAGACAGGGAGTAACTATGGCTACACCTTC
CAGPQTGSNYGYTF
>.|TRBV9|TRBJ1-1
TGTGCCAGCAGCGTAGCGGGGGACACTGAAGCTTTCTTT
CASSVAGDTEAFF
>TRBD1|TRBV5-1|TRBJ1-1
TGCGCCAGCAGCACCCGGGACAGCTCCACTGAAGCTTTCTTT
CASSTRDSSTEAFF
>.|TRBV27|TRBJ2-3
TGTGCCAGCAGTTTTTACTACACAGATACGCAGTATTTT
CASSFYYTDTQYF
>TRBD2|TRBV28|TRBJ2-2
TGTGCCAGTCGGGGGGGGATTATCAAAGCCGGGGAGCTGTTTTTT
CASRGGIIKAGELFF
>.|TRBV9|TRBJ2-5
TGTGCCAGCAGCGTAGGAGGGCGGGGGACCCAGTACTTC
CASSVGGRGTQYF
>.|TRBV2|TRBJ1-1
TGTGCCAGCAGTGAGGGGGGGACTGAAGCTTTCTTT
CASSEGGTEAFF
>.|TRBV9|TRBJ2-5
TGTGCCAGCAGCGTATGGGGAGGAGAGACCCAGTACTTC
CASSVWGGETQYF
>.|TRBV30|TRBJ2-7
TGTGCCTGGAGTCCCGGGACTTCGACCTCCTACGAGCAGTACTTC
CAWSPGTSTSYEQYF
>.|TRBV9|TRBJ1-4
TGTGCCAGCAGCGTACATCCGGGTACTAATGAAAAACTGTTTTTT
CASSVHPGTNEKLFF
>.|TRBV9|TRBJ1-3
TGTGCCAGCAGCGTAGGCACGCAGTCTGCTGGAAACACCATATATTTT
CASSVGTQSAGNTIYF
>TRBD1|TRBV28|TRBJ2-1
TGTGCCAGCAGTTCGATGACAGGGATTAGCTCCTACAATGAGCAGTTCTTC
CASSSMTGISSYNEQFF
>TRBD2|TRBV9|TRBJ2-3
TGTGCCAGCAGCGTAGCCGGACTAGCGGGCACAGATACGCAGTATTTT
CASSVAGLAGTDTQYF
>TRBD1|TRBV5-1|TRBJ1-2
TGCGCCAGCAGCTTTGGACAGGGAGGGTATGGCTACACCTTC
CASSFGQGGYGYTF